This TCR beta chain was sequenced for a study of shared clonotypes between healthy human individuals. All donors were Caucasian adults living in Nashville, Tennessee. Assay used: immunoSEQ multiplex PCR; TCRdb lists only in-frame clones, some missing. This sample has approximately 2,300,000 clones, with less than 95% found just once. The CDR3 runs to 16 residues. The receptor was derived from a man younger than 30 in good health. Some clones in this sample may be carry-over from other donors' samples. Sequences were obtained from naive CD4+ T cells from PBMCs. Subset noted: CD45RA+ positively selected. The genes are TRBV1 and TRBJ2-5; the D segment call TRBD1 is taken from the table without a DNA check. TRBV1 is tagged as a pseudogene. The CDR3 protein is CTSSHHRDRGPETQYF. DNA of the CDR3: TGCACCAGCAGCCACCACCGGGACAGGGGGCCAGAGACCCAGTACTTC.